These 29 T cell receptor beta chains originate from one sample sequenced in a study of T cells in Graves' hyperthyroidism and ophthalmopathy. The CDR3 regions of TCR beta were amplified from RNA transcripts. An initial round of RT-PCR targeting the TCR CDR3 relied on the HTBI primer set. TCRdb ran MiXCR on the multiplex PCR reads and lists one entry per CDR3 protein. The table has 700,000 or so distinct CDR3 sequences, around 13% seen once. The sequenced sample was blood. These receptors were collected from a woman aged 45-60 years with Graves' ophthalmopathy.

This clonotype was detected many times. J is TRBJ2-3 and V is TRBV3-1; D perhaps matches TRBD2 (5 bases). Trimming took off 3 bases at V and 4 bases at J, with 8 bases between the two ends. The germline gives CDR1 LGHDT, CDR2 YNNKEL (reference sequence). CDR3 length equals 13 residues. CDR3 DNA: TGTGCCAGCAGCCAGGAGGACCCAGATACGCAGTATTTT. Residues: CASSQEDPDTQYF.

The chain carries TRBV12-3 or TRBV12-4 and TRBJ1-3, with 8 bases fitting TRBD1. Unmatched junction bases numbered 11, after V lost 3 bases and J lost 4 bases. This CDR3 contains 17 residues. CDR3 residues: CASSLGRPRQGGNTIYF. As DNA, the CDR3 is TGTGCCAGCAGTTTGGGGCGACCACGACAGGGGGGAAACACCATATATTTT.

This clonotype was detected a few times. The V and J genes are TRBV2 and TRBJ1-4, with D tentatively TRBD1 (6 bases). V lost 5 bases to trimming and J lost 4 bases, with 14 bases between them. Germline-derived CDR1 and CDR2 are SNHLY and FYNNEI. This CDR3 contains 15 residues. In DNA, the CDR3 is TGTGCCAGCAGTTCACAGGGCGGAGTTAATGAAAAACTGTTTTTT. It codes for CASSSQGGVNEKLFF.

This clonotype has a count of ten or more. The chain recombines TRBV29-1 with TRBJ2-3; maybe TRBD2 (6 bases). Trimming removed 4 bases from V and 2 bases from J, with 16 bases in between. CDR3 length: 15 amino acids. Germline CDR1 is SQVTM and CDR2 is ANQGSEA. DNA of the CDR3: TGCAGCGTTGCCGGGGGAGAGTTAGCCACAGATACGCAGTATTTT. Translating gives CSVAGGELATDTQYF.

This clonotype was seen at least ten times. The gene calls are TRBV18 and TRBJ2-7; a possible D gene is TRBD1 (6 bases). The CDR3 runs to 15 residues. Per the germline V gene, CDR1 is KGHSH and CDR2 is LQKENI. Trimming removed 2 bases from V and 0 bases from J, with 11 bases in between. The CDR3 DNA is TGTGCCAGCTCACCAGGGGGCGTAGGCTCCTACGAGCAGTACTTC. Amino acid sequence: CASSPGGVGSYEQYF.

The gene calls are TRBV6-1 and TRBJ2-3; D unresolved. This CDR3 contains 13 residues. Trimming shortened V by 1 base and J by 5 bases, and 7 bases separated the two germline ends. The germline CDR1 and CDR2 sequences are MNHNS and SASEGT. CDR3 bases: TGTGCCAGCAGTGAAGTTTGGGGAGATACGCAGTATTTT. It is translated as CASSEVWGDTQYF.

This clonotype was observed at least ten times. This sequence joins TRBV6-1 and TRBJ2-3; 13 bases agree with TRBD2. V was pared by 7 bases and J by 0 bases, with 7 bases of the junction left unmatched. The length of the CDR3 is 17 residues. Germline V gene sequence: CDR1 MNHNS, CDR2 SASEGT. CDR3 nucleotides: TGTGCCAGCAAGGGACTAGCGGGGACCCATAGCACAGATACGCAGTATTTT. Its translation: CASKGLAGTHSTDTQYF.

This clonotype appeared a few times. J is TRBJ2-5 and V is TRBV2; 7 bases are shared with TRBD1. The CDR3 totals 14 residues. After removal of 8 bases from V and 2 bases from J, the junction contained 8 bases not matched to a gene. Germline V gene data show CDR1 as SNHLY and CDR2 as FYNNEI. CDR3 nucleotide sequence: TGTGCCAGCTATACCCTCAGGGGGCAAGAGACCCAGTACTTC. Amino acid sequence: CASYTLRGQETQYF.

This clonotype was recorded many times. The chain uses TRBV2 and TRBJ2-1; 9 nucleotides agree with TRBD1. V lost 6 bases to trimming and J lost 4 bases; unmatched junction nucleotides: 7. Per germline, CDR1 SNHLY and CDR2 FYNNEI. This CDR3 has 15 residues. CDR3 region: CASSRLDRGYNEQFF. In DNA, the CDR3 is TGTGCCAGCAGCCGTTTGGACAGGGGATACAATGAGCAGTTCTTC. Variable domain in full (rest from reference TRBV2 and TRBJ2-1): EPEVTQTPSHQVTQMGQEVILRCVPISNHLYFYWYRQILGQKVEFLVSFYNNEISEKSEIFDDQFSVERPDGSNFTLKIRSTKLEDSAMYFCASSRLDRGYNEQFFGPGTRLTVL.

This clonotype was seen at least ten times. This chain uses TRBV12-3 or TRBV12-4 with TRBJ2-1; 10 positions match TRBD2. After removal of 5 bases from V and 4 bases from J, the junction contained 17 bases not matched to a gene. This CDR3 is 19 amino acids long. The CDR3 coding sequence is TGTGCCAGCAGTCCCCCGGGGGCGTTAGCGGGAGGTAAATACAATGAGCAGTTCTTC. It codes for CASSPPGALAGGKYNEQFF.

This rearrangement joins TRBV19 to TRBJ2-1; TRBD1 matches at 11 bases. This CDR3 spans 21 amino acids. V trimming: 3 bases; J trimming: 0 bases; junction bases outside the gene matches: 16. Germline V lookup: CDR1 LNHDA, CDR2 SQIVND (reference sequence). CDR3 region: CASSMSHGTGGPPGSYNEQFF. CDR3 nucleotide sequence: TGTGCCAGTAGTATGAGCCACGGGACAGGGGGACCACCGGGCTCCTACAATGAGCAGTTCTTC.

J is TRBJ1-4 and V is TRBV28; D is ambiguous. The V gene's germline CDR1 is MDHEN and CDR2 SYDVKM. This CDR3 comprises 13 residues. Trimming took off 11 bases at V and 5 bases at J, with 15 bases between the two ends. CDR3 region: CASQGGWNEKLFF. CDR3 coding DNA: TGTGCCTCCCAAGGAGGGTGGAATGAAAAACTGTTTTTT.

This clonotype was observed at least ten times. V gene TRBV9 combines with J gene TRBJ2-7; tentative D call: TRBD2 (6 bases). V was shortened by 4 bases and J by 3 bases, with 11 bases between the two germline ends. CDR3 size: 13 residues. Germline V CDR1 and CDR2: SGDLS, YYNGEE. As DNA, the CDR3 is TGTGCCAGCAGCAGGGGACTCAGCTACGAGCAGTACTTC. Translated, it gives CASSRGLSYEQYF.

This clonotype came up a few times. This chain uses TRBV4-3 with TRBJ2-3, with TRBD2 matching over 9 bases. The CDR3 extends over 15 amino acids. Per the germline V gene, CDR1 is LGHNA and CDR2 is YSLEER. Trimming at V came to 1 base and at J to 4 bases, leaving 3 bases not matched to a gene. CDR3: CASSQGLAAPDTQYF. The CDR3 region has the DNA TGCGCCAGCAGCCAAGGACTAGCGGCCCCAGATACGCAGTATTTT.

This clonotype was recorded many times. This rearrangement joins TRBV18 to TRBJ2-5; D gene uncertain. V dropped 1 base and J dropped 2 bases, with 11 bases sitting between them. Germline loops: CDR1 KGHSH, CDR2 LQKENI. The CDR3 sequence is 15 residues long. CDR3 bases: TGTGCCAGCTCACCACGGAGTGGGCAGCAAGAGACCCAGTACTTC. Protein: CASSPRSGQQETQYF.

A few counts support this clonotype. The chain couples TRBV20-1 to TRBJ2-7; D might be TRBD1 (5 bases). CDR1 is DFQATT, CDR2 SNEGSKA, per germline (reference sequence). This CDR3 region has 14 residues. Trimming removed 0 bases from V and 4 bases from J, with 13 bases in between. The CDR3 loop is CSARENRYHYEQYF. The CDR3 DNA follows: TGCAGTGCTAGAGAGAACAGGTATCATTACGAGCAGTACTTC.

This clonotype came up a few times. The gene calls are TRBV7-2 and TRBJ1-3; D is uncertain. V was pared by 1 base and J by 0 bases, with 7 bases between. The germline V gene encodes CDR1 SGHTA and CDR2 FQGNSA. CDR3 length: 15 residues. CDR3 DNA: TGTGCCAGCAGCTTAGATTCACTCTCTGGAAACACCATATATTTT. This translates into CASSLDSLSGNTIYF.

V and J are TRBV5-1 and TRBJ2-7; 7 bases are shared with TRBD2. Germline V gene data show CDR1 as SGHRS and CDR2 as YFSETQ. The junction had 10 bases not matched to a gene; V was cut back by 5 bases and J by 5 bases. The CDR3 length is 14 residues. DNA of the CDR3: TGCGCCAGCAGTTTCGGGACTATTAACCACGAGCAGTACTTC. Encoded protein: CASSFGTINHEQYF.

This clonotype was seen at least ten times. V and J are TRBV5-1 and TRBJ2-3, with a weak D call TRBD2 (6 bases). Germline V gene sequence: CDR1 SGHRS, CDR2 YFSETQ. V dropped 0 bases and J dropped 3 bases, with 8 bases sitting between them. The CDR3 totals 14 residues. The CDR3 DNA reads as TGCGCCAGCAGCTTGGTACTAGCTACAGATACGCAGTATTTT. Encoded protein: CASSLVLATDTQYF.

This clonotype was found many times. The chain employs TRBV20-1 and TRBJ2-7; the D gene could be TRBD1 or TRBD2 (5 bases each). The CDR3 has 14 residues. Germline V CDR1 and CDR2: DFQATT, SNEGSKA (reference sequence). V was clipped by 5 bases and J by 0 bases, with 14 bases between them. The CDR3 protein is CSAYRDASSYEQYF. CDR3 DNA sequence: TGCAGTGCTTATAGGGACGCAAGCTCCTACGAGCAGTACTTC.

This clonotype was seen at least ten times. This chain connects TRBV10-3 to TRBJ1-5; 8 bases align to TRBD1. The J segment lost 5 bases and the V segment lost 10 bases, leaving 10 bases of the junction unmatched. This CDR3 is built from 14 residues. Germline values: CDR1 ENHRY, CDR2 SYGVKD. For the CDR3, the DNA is TGTGCCACTCAAACTCAGGGGGCCGATCAGCCCCAGCATTTT. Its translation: CATQTQGADQPQHF.

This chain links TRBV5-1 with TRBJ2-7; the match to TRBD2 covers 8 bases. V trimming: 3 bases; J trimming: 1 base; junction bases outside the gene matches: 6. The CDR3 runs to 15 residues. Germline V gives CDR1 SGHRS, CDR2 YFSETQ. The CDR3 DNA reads TGCGCCAGCAGCTGGGCCGGGACTAGATCCTACGAGCAGTACTTC. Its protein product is CASSWAGTRSYEQYF.

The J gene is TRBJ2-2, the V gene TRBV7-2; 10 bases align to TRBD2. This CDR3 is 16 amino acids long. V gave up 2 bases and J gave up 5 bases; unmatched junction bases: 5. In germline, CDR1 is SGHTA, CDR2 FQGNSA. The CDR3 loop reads CASSLPSGRVTGELFF. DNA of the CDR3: TGTGCCAGCAGCTTACCCAGCGGGAGGGTAACCGGGGAGCTGTTTTTT.

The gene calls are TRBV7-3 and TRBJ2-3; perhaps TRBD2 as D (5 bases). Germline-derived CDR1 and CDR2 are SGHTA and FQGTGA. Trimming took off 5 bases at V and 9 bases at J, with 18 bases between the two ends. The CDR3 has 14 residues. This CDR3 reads CASSKKLGSGTQYF. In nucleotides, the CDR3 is TGTGCCAGCAGCAAGAAATTGGGGAGTGGCACGCAGTATTTT.

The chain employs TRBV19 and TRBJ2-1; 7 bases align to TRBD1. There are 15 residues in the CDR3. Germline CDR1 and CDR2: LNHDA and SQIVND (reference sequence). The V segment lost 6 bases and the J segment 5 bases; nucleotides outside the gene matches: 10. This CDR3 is CASSRRTGVNNEQFF. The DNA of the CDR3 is TGTGCCAGTAGCCGAAGGACAGGAGTTAACAATGAGCAGTTCTTC.

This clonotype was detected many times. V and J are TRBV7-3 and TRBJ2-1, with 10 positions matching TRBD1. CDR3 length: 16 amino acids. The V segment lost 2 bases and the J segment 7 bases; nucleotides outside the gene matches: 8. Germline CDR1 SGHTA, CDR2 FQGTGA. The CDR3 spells CASSLLPGTGDNEQFF. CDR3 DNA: TGTGCCAGCAGCTTATTACCCGGGACAGGGGATAATGAGCAGTTCTTC.

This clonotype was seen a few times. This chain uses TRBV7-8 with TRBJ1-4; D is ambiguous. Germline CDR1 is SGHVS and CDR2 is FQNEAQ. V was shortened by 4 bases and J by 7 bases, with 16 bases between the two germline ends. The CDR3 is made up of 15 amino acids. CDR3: CASSSAMGFSEKLFF. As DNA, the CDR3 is TGTGCCAGCAGCTCCGCGATGGGCTTCAGTGAAAAACTGTTTTTT.

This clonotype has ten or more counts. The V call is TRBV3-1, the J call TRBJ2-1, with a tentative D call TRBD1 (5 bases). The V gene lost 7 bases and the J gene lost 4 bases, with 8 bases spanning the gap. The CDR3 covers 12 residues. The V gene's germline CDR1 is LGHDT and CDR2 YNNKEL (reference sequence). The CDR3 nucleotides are TGTGCCAGCACGGACACGTACAATGAGCAGTTCTTC. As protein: CASTDTYNEQFF.

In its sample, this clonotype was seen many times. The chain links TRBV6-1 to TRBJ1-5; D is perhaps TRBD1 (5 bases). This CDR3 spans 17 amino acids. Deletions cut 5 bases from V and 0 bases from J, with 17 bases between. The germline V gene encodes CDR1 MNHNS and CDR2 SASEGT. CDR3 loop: CASSPDLRGPSNQPQHF. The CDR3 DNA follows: TGTGCCAGCAGTCCCGACCTCCGGGGCCCTAGCAATCAGCCCCAGCATTTT.